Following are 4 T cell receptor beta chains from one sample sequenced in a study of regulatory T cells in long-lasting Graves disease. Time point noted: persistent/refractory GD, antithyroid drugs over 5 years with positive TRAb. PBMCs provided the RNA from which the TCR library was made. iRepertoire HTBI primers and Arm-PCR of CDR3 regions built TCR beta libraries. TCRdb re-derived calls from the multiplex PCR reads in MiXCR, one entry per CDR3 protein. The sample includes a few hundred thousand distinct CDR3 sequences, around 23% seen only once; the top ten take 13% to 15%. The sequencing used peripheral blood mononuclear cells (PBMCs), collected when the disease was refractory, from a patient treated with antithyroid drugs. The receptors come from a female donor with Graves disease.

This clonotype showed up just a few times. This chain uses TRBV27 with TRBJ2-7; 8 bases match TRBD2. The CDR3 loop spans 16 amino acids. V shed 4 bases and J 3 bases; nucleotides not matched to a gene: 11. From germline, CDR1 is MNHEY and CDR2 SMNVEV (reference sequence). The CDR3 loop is CASSSQTGTSRYEQYF. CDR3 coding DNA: TGTGCCAGCAGTTCACAAACCGGGACTAGTCGCTACGAGCAGTACTTC.

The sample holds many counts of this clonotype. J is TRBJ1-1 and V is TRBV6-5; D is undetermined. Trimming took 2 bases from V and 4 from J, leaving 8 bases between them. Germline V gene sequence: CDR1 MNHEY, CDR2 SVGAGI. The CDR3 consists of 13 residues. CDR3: CASSYEGSTEAFF. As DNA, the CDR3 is TGTGCCAGCAGTTACGAAGGGAGCACTGAAGCTTTCTTT.

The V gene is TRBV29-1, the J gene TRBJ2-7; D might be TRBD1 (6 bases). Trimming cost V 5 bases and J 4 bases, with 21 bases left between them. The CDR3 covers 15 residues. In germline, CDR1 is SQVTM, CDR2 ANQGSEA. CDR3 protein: CSVYGLTGERYEQYF. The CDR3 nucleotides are TGCAGCGTTTACGGATTGACAGGCGAGAGGTACGAGCAGTACTTC.

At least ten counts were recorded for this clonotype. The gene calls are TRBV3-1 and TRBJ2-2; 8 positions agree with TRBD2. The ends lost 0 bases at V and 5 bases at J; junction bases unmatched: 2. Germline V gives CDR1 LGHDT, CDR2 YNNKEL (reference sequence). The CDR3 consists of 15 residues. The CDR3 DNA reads TGTGCCAGCAGCCAAGATCGACTAGCGACCGGGGAGCTGTTTTTT. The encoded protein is CASSQDRLATGELFF.